Sequencing of this T cell receptor beta chain was carried out in a study of T cells in Graves' hyperthyroidism and ophthalmopathy. General observations from the study: Clonotypes that were expanded in thyroid above 0.001 mostly appeared in blood too.

Lactation, pregnancy, other autoimmune disease or uncontrolled infection led to exclusion of patients. Together with thyroid ultrasound, orbital computed tomography, serum thyroxine and TRAb, clinical symptoms were used for diagnoses. The source of the PBMCs was over 8.5 ml of fresh peripheral blood. This clonotype was seen repeatedly, ten times or more. The target antigen is unknown. TCR beta CDR3 sequences were amplified from RNA transcripts. Primed by the HTBI set, a first-round RT-PCR was run on the TCR CDR3. TCRdb re-called the multiplex PCR reads with MiXCR, one entry per CDR3 protein. The data show a few hundred thousand distinct CDR3 sequences, with more than 15% seen just once and roughly 7.3% held by the top ten. This CDR3 is 12 amino acids long. Germline lookup yields CDR1 SEHNR and CDR2 FQNEAQ (reference sequence). The V and J ends lost 8 bases and 3 bases respectively, with 11 bases between them.

Sequencing was performed on blood. The sequence was collected from a woman aged 25-40 years with Graves' hyperthyroidism. This sequence joins TRBV7-9 and TRBJ2-7, with D possibly TRBD2 on 5 matching bases. CDR3 sequence reads: CASVLGDYEQYF. The CDR3 DNA follows: TGTGCCAGCGTTTTGGGAGACTACGAGCAGTACTTC.